Detailed here is one T cell receptor (beta chain). This sample stems from a study of patients and donors after allogeneic stem cell transplantation. TCRdb ran MiXCR on the RT-PCR reads and lists one entry per CDR3 protein. The sample contains 410,000 or so distinct CDR3 sequences, 16% of which appear only once. V was clipped by 4 bases and J by 6 bases, with 13 bases between them. The germline V gene has CDR1 SGHRS and CDR2 YFSETQ. CDR3 length: 13 residues. The genes are TRBV5-1 and TRBJ1-1; unclear D gene. This clonotype was obtained from a human donor who was either an allogeneic HSCT recipient or a stem cell or donor lymphocyte infusion donor (not recorded which). It is not recorded whose cells these are; they may come from a transplant donor. Sequencing used blood, either unsorted or a sorted T cell fraction (not recorded which). CDR3 in amino acids: CASSKGLPSEAFF. In nucleotides, the CDR3 is TGCGCCAGCAGCAAGGGTCTGCCCTCTGAAGCTTTCTTT.